This T cell receptor (beta chain) originates from a study of T cell responses to AZD1222 COVID-19 vaccine. Regarding the study as a whole: Breadth and depth of Spike-specific TCRs rose after two AZD1222 doses.

The study pooled second doses at about 4 or about 12 weeks. V dropped 1 base and J dropped 7 bases, with 18 bases sitting between them. The CDR3 runs to 16 residues. The germline V gene encodes CDR1 SGHNT and CDR2 YYREEE (reference sequence). About this clone: No antigen is known for it.

The assay was immunoSEQ multiplex PCR, and TCRdb's table has in-frame clones only and misses some. The sample records about 130,000 clones, approximately 91% being singletons. The receptor was isolated from an adult who received the AZD1222 COVID-19 vaccine. The chain has TRBV5-4 and TRBJ2-4, with a tentative D call TRBD2 (5 bases). The sample consisted of peripheral blood, taken 28 days after the second AZD1222 dose. CDR3 residues: CASSLFEKDGGNIQYF. The CDR3 region has the DNA TGTGCCAGCAGCTTGTTCGAAAAGGACGGCGGGAACATTCAGTACTTC.